This record covers a single TCR beta chain. Trimming cost V 1 base and J 4 bases; bases outside gene matches: 5. Germline values: CDR1 SEHNR, CDR2 FQNEAQ (reference sequence). This CDR3 is 15 amino acids long. Per the study methods: Estimated nucleated cell counts came from reference gene primer amplification. Some clones are missing from TCRdb's copy, which holds only in-frame ones; the method was immunoSEQ multiplex PCR. V, J and clone size derive from that table, while D and trimming were established from the DNA sequence. The data hold more than 70,000 clones, with about 85% observed a single time. This sample was taken from a study of blood T cell repertoires in COVID-19. Study context: The United States, Italy and Spain provided the acute and convalescent COVID-19 samples. T cells, B-cell-depleted T cells, or PBMCs provided the cDNA or gDNA that served as material.

This clonotype was sampled from a human donor in a cohort sampled during active COVID-19. The genes are TRBV7-9 and TRBJ2-7; 9 nucleotides match TRBD2. The sequenced material came from peripheral blood. The CDR3 here is CASSLDLAGEYEQYF. DNA for the CDR3: TGTGCCAGCAGCTTAGATTTAGCGGGAGAGTACGAGCAGTACTTC.